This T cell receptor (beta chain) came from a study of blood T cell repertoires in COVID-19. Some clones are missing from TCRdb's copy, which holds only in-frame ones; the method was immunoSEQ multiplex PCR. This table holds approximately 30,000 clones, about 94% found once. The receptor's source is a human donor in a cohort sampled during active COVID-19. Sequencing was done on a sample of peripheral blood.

The CDR3 region is CASSQVFSGGTDTQYF. CDR3 DNA: TGTGCCAGCAGCCAAGTTTTCAGCGGGGGCACAGATACGCAGTATTTT. This rearrangement joins TRBV3-1 (or the pseudogene TRBV3-2) to TRBJ2-3, with TRBD2 matching over 7 bases. V dropped 1 base and J dropped 1; count of bases not matched to a gene: 5. CDR3 size: 16 residues. The V gene's germline CDR1 is LGHDT and CDR2 YNNKEL (reference sequence).